One sample yielded the 21 T cell receptor beta chains listed below, sequenced in a study of T cells in Graves' hyperthyroidism and ophthalmopathy. Amplification targeted TCR beta CDR3 regions from RNA transcripts. The HTBI primer set drove a first-round RT-PCR of the TCR CDR3. MiXCR was run by TCRdb on the multiplex PCR reads, yielding one entry per CDR3 protein. Of about 840,000 distinct CDR3 sequences in the sample, roughly 40% were seen once. Input material: blood. The receptors were sampled from a man aged 18 to 29 with Graves' hyperthyroidism.

The chain couples TRBV20-1 to TRBJ1-3; D is unclear. This CDR3 is built from 10 residues. V was trimmed by 3 bases and J by 8 bases, leaving 5 bases between them. Germline-derived CDR1 and CDR2 are DFQATT and SNEGSKA (reference sequence). CDR3 amino acids: CSARGDTIYF. In DNA, the CDR3 is TGCAGTGCTAGGGGCGACACCATATATTTT.

This chain links TRBV11-2 with TRBJ2-5; D may be TRBD1 or TRBD2 (7 bases each). V was cut by 5 bases and J by 5 bases, with 18 bases left in between. Germline V lookup: CDR1 SGHAT, CDR2 FQNNGV. The CDR3 runs 15 residues. CDR3 residues: CASSARQGGTETQYF. DNA for the CDR3: TGTGCCAGCAGCGCCCGACAGGGAGGGACGGAGACCCAGTACTTC.

This clonotype occurred many times. The gene calls are TRBV7-9 and TRBJ1-3; the D is unclear. Looked up from germline, CDR1 is SEHNR and CDR2 is FQNEAQ (reference sequence). The CDR3 runs 13 residues. The germline V and J ends were trimmed by 5 bases and 4 bases, with 9 bases remaining between them. The CDR3 region is CASSPPGGNTIYF. Written as DNA, the CDR3 is TGTGCCAGCAGCCCCCCTGGGGGAAACACCATATATTTT.

At least ten counts were recorded for this clonotype. The chain recombines TRBV7-8 with TRBJ1-4; TRBD1 is a possible D gene (5 bases). There are 13 residues in the CDR3. V shed 5 bases and J shed 8 bases, with 12 bases lying between them. Germline CDR1 is SGHVS and CDR2 is FQNEAQ. The CDR3 DNA follows: TGTGCCAGCAGCCAAGATTGGGGCGAAAAACTGTTTTTT. Protein sequence: CASSQDWGEKLFF. The full variable domain, rest sourced from reference TRBV7-8 and TRBJ1-4, is GAGVSQSPRYKVAKRGQDVALRCDPISGHVSLFWYQQALGQGPEFLTYFQNEAQLDKSGLPSDRFFAERPEGSVSTLKIQRTQQEDSAVYLCASSQDWGEKLFFGSGTQLSVL.

The chain uses TRBV2 and TRBJ2-7; D is possibly TRBD1 (5 bases). The CDR3 has 13 amino acids. Germline V gene data show CDR1 as SNHLY and CDR2 as FYNNEI. Trimming cost V 6 bases and J 6 bases, with 15 bases left between them. The CDR3 reads CASRAETEPEQYF. CDR3 DNA: TGTGCCAGCAGGGCCGAGACAGAACCCGAGCAGTACTTC.

This clonotype is a singleton in its sample. The J gene is TRBJ1-1, the V gene TRBV29-1; tentative D call: TRBD1 (5 bases). The CDR3 totals 13 residues. Trimming shortened V by 6 bases and J by 14 bases, and 25 bases separated the two germline ends. The germline gives CDR1 SQVTM, CDR2 ANQGSEA. This chain's CDR3 is CSVTSGGYNEQFF. CDR3 DNA sequence: TGCAGCGTCACTAGCGGGGGGTACAATGAGCAGTTCTTT.

This clonotype was detected only a few times. The chain has TRBV9 and TRBJ2-7; possibly TRBD2 for D (5 bases). V dropped 0 bases and J dropped 5 bases, with 12 bases sitting between them. This CDR3 region has 14 residues. Germline CDR1 reads SGDLS; CDR2 reads YYNGEE. The CDR3 sequence is CASSVDRRSDEQYF. The CDR3 DNA reads as TGTGCCAGCAGCGTAGATAGGAGGAGTGACGAGCAGTACTTC.

The chain employs TRBV6-1 and TRBJ1-3; 8 bases map to TRBD1. The V segment lost 8 bases and the J segment 0 bases; nucleotides outside the gene matches: 6. CDR1 MNHNS and CDR2 SASEGT come from the germline V gene. CDR3 length equals 15 residues. The CDR3 is CASGQGDSSGNTIYF. The CDR3 DNA is TGTGCCAGCGGACAGGGAGATTCCTCTGGAAACACCATATATTTT.

The chain recombines TRBV7-8 with TRBJ2-7; no definite D call. V lost 0 bases and J lost 2, with 8 bases in between. Germline V CDR1 and CDR2: SGHVS, FQNEAQ. CDR3 length: 14 amino acids. CDR3 DNA sequence: TGTGCCAGCAGCTTAGCGCCCAGCGCCTACGAGCAGTACTTC. Protein product: CASSLAPSAYEQYF. Full variable domain (outside the CDR3, taken from reference TRBV7-8 and TRBJ2-7): GAGVSQSPRYKVAKRGQDVALRCDPISGHVSLFWYQQALGQGPEFLTYFQNEAQLDKSGLPSDRFFAERPEGSVSTLKIQRTQQEDSAVYLCASSLAPSAYEQYFGPGTRLTVT.

This chain connects TRBV11-2 to TRBJ2-5; D may correspond to TRBD1 or TRBD2 (5 bases each). The CDR3 length is 15 residues. Trimming removed 5 bases from V and 4 bases from J, with 17 bases in between. Germline V gene data show CDR1 as SGHAT and CDR2 as FQNNGV. Here the CDR3 reads CASSQSTGTTETQYF. The CDR3 coding sequence is TGTGCCAGCAGCCAGTCAACCGGGACGACAGAGACCCAGTACTTC.

This clonotype has more than one count but fewer than ten. The genes are TRBV10-3 and TRBJ2-5; 10 bases fit TRBD1. The V segment lost 2 bases and the J segment 3 bases; nucleotides outside the gene matches: 12. Germline assignment: CDR1 ENHRY and CDR2 SYGVKD. The CDR3 has 18 amino acids. The CDR3 sequence is CAISEPIRQGASEETQYF. The CDR3 DNA reads as TGTGCCATCAGTGAGCCGATAAGACAGGGGGCTTCTGAAGAGACCCAGTACTTC.

This clonotype was observed a few times. The V gene is TRBV9, the J gene TRBJ2-5; D uncertain. The CDR3 contains 14 residues. Between the trimmed V and J ends, which lost 0 bases and 0 bases, there was a span of 6 bases. Germline V gives CDR1 SGDLS, CDR2 YYNGEE. In DNA, the CDR3 is TGTGCCAGCAGCGTAGACCCTTACCAAGAGACCCAGTACTTC. Translation gives CASSVDPYQETQYF.

For this clonotype: Compared with germline, one end of the junction differs, possibly owing to a read error. The rearrangement joins TRBV15 to TRBJ2-3, with D unclear. Germline V gives CDR1 LNHNV, CDR2 YYDKDF (reference sequence). This CDR3 is 14 amino acids long. The CDR3 reads CATSSSSHPDTQCF. Here the CDR3 DNA reads TGTGCCACCAGCAGTTCCTCTCACCCAGATACGCAGTGTTTT.

This chain connects TRBV10-3 to TRBJ1-2; 7 positions agree with TRBD1. CDR3 size: 15 residues. Germline-derived CDR1 and CDR2 are ENHRY and SYGVKD. Unmatched junction bases numbered 7, after V lost 4 bases and J lost 2 bases. This CDR3 reads CAISASGQDNYGYTF. CDR3 nucleotide sequence: TGTGCCATCAGTGCGTCCGGACAGGACAACTATGGCTACACCTTC.

This clonotype was detected many times. Here the CDR3 reads CASSLSFQETQYF. The DNA for the CDR3 is TGTGCCAGCAGCTTAAGCTTCCAAGAGACCCAGTACTTC. The chain carries TRBV11-2 and TRBJ2-5; D is uncertain. Germline assignment: CDR1 SGHAT and CDR2 FQNNGV. Trimming stripped 2 bases from V and 1 base from J, with 5 bases between. This CDR3 has 13 amino acids.

This clonotype showed up many times. The rearrangement joins TRBV11-2 to TRBJ1-1; unclear D gene. V was pared by 5 bases and J by 7 bases, with 8 bases between. The length of the CDR3 is 11 residues. CDR1 and CDR2 (germline): SGHAT, FQNNGV. The CDR3 DNA reads TGTGCCAGCAGCGACATGGATGAAGCTTTCTTT. Translating it yields CASSDMDEAFF.

This clonotype was counted many times. The rearrangement joins TRBV15 to TRBJ2-7; tentatively, D is TRBD1 (6 bases). The CDR3 has 13 amino acids. Germline loops: CDR1 LNHNV, CDR2 YYDKDF (reference sequence). V lost 5 bases to trimming and J lost 6 bases, with 14 bases between them. The CDR3: CATSGSGVAEQYF. CDR3 sequence (DNA): TGTGCCACCAGCGGATCAGGGGTCGCCGAGCAGTACTTC.

This clonotype was recorded a few times. The V gene is TRBV7-8, the J gene TRBJ1-2; a possible D gene is TRBD1 (5 bases). Germline V gives CDR1 SGHVS, CDR2 FQNEAQ. V was trimmed by 5 bases and J by 6 bases, leaving 19 bases between them. CDR3 size: 15 residues. The CDR3 protein is CASSRARAGVHGYTF. In DNA, the CDR3 is TGTGCCAGCAGCCGGGCCAGGGCTGGGGTCCATGGCTACACCTTC.

This rearrangement joins TRBV29-1 to TRBJ2-5, with 10 bases lining up with TRBD1. Germline V gives CDR1 SQVTM, CDR2 ANQGSEA. CDR3 length: 14 amino acids. CDR3 coding DNA: TGCAGTGTCACCGGGACAGGGGACGGTGAGACCCAGTACTTC. It encodes CSVTGTGDGETQYF.

CDR3 in DNA: TGTGCCAGCAGCGGGATCGGACAGGGAGCCTACGAGCAGTACTTC. Protein: CASSGIGQGAYEQYF. The chain carries TRBV5-4 and TRBJ2-7; TRBD1 agrees at 8 bases. CDR3 length: 15 amino acids. Germline CDR1 reads SGHNT; CDR2 reads YYREEE (reference sequence). V lost 4 bases and J lost 2; bases outside the gene matches: 8. Together with reference TRBV5-4 and TRBJ2-7, the CDR3 gives the full variable domain: ETGVTQSPTHLIKTRGQQVTLRCSSQSGHNTVSWYQQALGQGPQFIFQYYREEENGRGNFPPRFSGLQFPNYSSELNVNALELDDSALYLCASSGIGQGAYEQYFGPGTRLTVT.

In this sample, this clonotype turned up many times. The V and J genes are TRBV15 and TRBJ2-5; 9 bases are shared with TRBD1. CDR1 is LNHNV and CDR2 is YYDKDF in the germline V gene (reference sequence). V dropped 1 base and J dropped 4; count of bases not matched to a gene: 7. The CDR3 runs to 16 residues. CDR3 bases: TGTGCCACCAGCAGAGGGGACAGGGTCGGCGCAGAGACCCAGTACTTC. Translating it yields CATSRGDRVGAETQYF. The whole variable domain, remainder taken from reference TRBV15 and TRBJ2-5, is DAMVIQNPRYQVTQFGKPVTLSCSQTLNHNVMYWYQQKSSQAPKLLFHYYDKDFNNEADTPDNFQSRRPNTSFCFLDIRSPGLGDTAMYLCATSRGDRVGAETQYFGPGTRLLVL.